These T cell receptor beta chains were read from a single sample in a study of cytomegalovirus exposure and HLA in healthy donors. Assay used: immunoSEQ multiplex PCR; TCRdb lists only in-frame clones, some missing. The repertoire holds some 120,000 clones, with under 85% as singletons. The sample was PBMCs. The receptors originated from a woman aged 18-35 years in good health and CMV-seronegative. The CDR3 runs from the conserved cysteine through the conserved F or W. The D gene is left open where the match is weak. Clone size, where shown, is once, few, many, or a class for clones that have expanded.

D gene: .; clone size: .; J gene: TRBJ1-2; V gene: TRBV5-1; CDR3 DNA: TGCGCCAGCAGCTTGGCCTCCGGCGGATCCTATGGCTACACCTTC; CDR3 protein: CASSLASGGSYGYTF
D gene: .; clone size: .; J gene: TRBJ1-1; V gene: TRBV13; CDR3 DNA: TGTGCCAGCAGCTCTACCCAGGGTACTGAAGCTTTCTTT; CDR3 protein: CASSSTQGTEAFF
D gene: TRBD1; clone size: few; J gene: TRBJ2-7; V gene: TRBV2; CDR3 DNA: TGTGCCAGCAGTCGGGACAGCTCCTACGAGCAGTACTTC; CDR3 protein: CASSRDSSYEQYF
D gene: .; clone size: .; J gene: TRBJ2-7; V gene: TRBV4-1; CDR3 DNA: TGCGCCAGCAGCCAAGATCCACCGGAGGGCTTTTCCTACGAGCAGTACTTC; CDR3 protein: CASSQDPPEGFSYEQYF
D gene: .; clone size: .; J gene: TRBJ1-1; V gene: TRBV29-1; CDR3 DNA: TGCAGCGTCGCAGGGGAAAGGAACACTGAAGCTTTCTTT; CDR3 protein: CSVAGERNTEAFF
D gene: .; clone size: few; J gene: TRBJ1-3; V gene: TRBV21-1; CDR3 DNA: TGTGCCAGCAGCACGGAACTCACGGGAGGACATGGAAACACCATATATTTT; CDR3 protein: CASSTELTGGHGNTIYF
D gene: .; clone size: few; J gene: TRBJ2-7; V gene: TRBV5-6; CDR3 DNA: TGTGCCAGCAGCTTGCAAAACTCCTACGAGCAGTACTTC; CDR3 protein: CASSLQNSYEQYF
D gene: .; clone size: .; J gene: TRBJ1-1; V gene: TRBV30; CDR3 DNA: TGTGCCTGGAGGACCCCGGGACACAAAGGGTTGGCTTTCTTT; CDR3 protein: CAWRTPGHKGLAFF
D gene: TRBD2; clone size: .; J gene: TRBJ2-3; V gene: TRBV7-3; CDR3 DNA: TGTGCCAGCAGCTTTTTCGGGGGGACAGATACGCAGTATTTT; CDR3 protein: CASSFFGGTDTQYF
D gene: .; clone size: .; J gene: TRBJ1-5; V gene: TRBV6-1; CDR3 DNA: TGTGCCAGCAGTACAGGGAGCAATCAGCCCCAGCATTTT; CDR3 protein: CASSTGSNQPQHF
D gene: TRBD2; clone size: .; J gene: TRBJ2-5; V gene: TRBV2; CDR3 DNA: TGTGCCAGCAGTGAAATAGCGGGGGGACCGAGGGAGACCCAGTACTTC; CDR3 protein: CASSEIAGGPRETQYF
D gene: .; clone size: .; J gene: TRBJ2-1; V gene: TRBV5-1; CDR3 DNA: TGCGCCAGCAGTATACGGGGGGCAATCTCCTACAATGAGCAGTTCTTC; CDR3 protein: CASSIRGAISYNEQFF
D gene: .; clone size: once; J gene: TRBJ2-1; V gene: TRBV4-2; CDR3 DNA: TGTGCCAGCAGCCAAGATACCCCAGGCGAGCAGTTCTTC; CDR3 protein: CASSQDTPGEQFF
D gene: TRBD1; clone size: .; J gene: TRBJ2-2; V gene: TRBV28; CDR3 DNA: TGTGCCAGCAGTCCGGGACAGGGGGCCCCCGGGGAGCTGTTTTTT; CDR3 protein: CASSPGQGAPGELFF
D gene: .; clone size: few; J gene: TRBJ1-1; V gene: TRBV6-1; CDR3 DNA: TGTGCCAGCAGTGAATCTGGGAGAGTGGCTGAAGCTTTCTTT; CDR3 protein: CASSESGRVAEAFF
D gene: TRBD1; clone size: .; J gene: TRBJ1-2; V gene: TRBV2; CDR3 DNA: TGTGCCAGCAGTAATGCACAGGGGTTAGGCGGCTACACCTTC; CDR3 protein: CASSNAQGLGGYTF
D gene: .; clone size: .; J gene: TRBJ1-5; V gene: TRBV5-1; CDR3 DNA: TGCGCCAGCAGTTGGGGAGAGGAGGATGAGCCCCAGCATTTT; CDR3 protein: CASSWGEEDEPQHF
D gene: TRBD1; clone size: few; J gene: TRBJ1-5; V gene: TRBV5-8; CDR3 DNA: TGTGCCAGCAGCTTGGGACAGGGAGTGGGCAATCAGCCCCAGCATTTT; CDR3 protein: CASSLGQGVGNQPQHF
D gene: .; clone size: .; J gene: TRBJ1-6; V gene: TRBV5-6; CDR3 DNA: TGTGCCAGCAGCTTGGCGACAGTTGGGTATTCACCCCTCCACTTT; CDR3 protein: CASSLATVGYSPLHF
D gene: .; clone size: .; J gene: TRBJ1-1; V gene: TRBV2; CDR3 DNA: TGTGCCAGCAGCACTAGCAGGTTCACTGAAGCTTTCTTT; CDR3 protein: CASSTSRFTEAFF
D gene: .; clone size: few; J gene: TRBJ2-7; V gene: TRBV15; CDR3 DNA: TGTGCCACCAGCAGAGAGTTTAAGGGGGTCTACGAGCAGTACTTC; CDR3 protein: CATSREFKGVYEQYF
D gene: .; clone size: .; J gene: TRBJ2-7; V gene: TRBV2; CDR3 DNA: TGTGCCAGCACCGACGGTCGTCTAGCCTACGAGCAGTACTTC; CDR3 protein: CASTDGRLAYEQYF
D gene: .; clone size: .; J gene: TRBJ1-1; V gene: TRBV5-6; CDR3 DNA: TGTGCCAGCAGCTTCAATCTGGGGGCTAGGATGAACACTGAAGCTTTCTTT; CDR3 protein: CASSFNLGARMNTEAFF
D gene: TRBD2; clone size: once; J gene: TRBJ2-7; V gene: TRBV6-1; CDR3 DNA: TGTGCCAGCAGATATGGGGCTAGCGGGACCTACGAGCAGTACTTC; CDR3 protein: CASRYGASGTYEQYF
D gene: TRBD1; clone size: few; J gene: TRBJ1-4; V gene: TRBV5-1; CDR3 DNA: TGCGCCAGCAGCTCCGACAGGGGAATTAATGAAAAACTGTTTTTT; CDR3 protein: CASSSDRGINEKLFF
D gene: TRBD1; clone size: .; J gene: TRBJ2-5; V gene: TRBV2; CDR3 DNA: TGTGCCAGCAGTGAACCTGGACAGGGCGAGAGGAGAGAGACCCAGTACTTC; CDR3 protein: CASSEPGQGERRETQYF
D gene: .; clone size: .; J gene: TRBJ1-2; V gene: TRBV6-1; CDR3 DNA: TGTGCCAGCAGGGAGGGGCAGAGCTATGGCTACACCTTC; CDR3 protein: CASREGQSYGYTF
D gene: .; clone size: .; J gene: TRBJ1-2; V gene: TRBV2; CDR3 DNA: TGTGCCAGCAGTGACTTTACTGGCTATGGCTACACCTTC; CDR3 protein: CASSDFTGYGYTF
D gene: TRBD1; clone size: .; J gene: TRBJ2-7; V gene: TRBV7-6; CDR3 DNA: TGTGCCAGCAGCTTAGCTGTGGGACAGGGAAACTACGAGCAGTACTTC; CDR3 protein: CASSLAVGQGNYEQYF
D gene: .; clone size: once; J gene: TRBJ1-5; V gene: TRBV4-1; CDR3 DNA: TGCGCCAGCAGCCAACAGGTCAATCAGCCCCAGCATTTT; CDR3 protein: CASSQQVNQPQHF
D gene: .; clone size: few; J gene: TRBJ1-1; V gene: TRBV5-1; CDR3 DNA: TGCGCCAGCAGCTTGTTTGGGGGGGACACTGAAGCTTTCTTT; CDR3 protein: CASSLFGGDTEAFF
D gene: TRBD2; clone size: .; J gene: TRBJ2-3; V gene: TRBV9; CDR3 DNA: TGTGCCAGCAGCGTAGAGGCGGGGGTGCGAAATACGCAGTATTTT; CDR3 protein: CASSVEAGVRNTQYF
D gene: .; clone size: .; J gene: TRBJ1-5; V gene: TRBV4-1; CDR3 DNA: TGCGCCAGCAGCCAGAAATACGGCGGGCAGCCCCAGCATTTT; CDR3 protein: CASSQKYGGQPQHF
D gene: .; clone size: .; J gene: TRBJ2-7; V gene: TRBV11-2; CDR3 DNA: TGTGCCAGCAGCCGAGGGACATCCAGCTCCTACGAGCAGTACTTC; CDR3 protein: CASSRGTSSSYEQYF
D gene: .; clone size: .; J gene: TRBJ2-4; V gene: TRBV6-1; CDR3 DNA: TGTGCCAGCAGTGGGACAGTGCTAGCCAAAAACATTCAGTACTTC; CDR3 protein: CASSGTVLAKNIQYF
D gene: TRBD1; clone size: .; J gene: TRBJ1-1; V gene: TRBV27; CDR3 DNA: TGTGCCAGCAGTTTAGGAGGGGGCCACACTGAAGCTTTCTTT; CDR3 protein: CASSLGGGHTEAFF
D gene: .; clone size: .; J gene: TRBJ2-2; V gene: TRBV28; CDR3 DNA: TGTGCCAGCAGTTTACTCACCGGGGAGCTGTTTTTT; CDR3 protein: CASSLLTGELFF
D gene: TRBD1; clone size: .; J gene: TRBJ1-5; V gene: TRBV27; CDR3 DNA: TGTGCCAGCAGTCCTTATCCAGGGGGGAGCAATCAGCCCCAGCATTTT; CDR3 protein: CASSPYPGGSNQPQHF
D gene: TRBD1; clone size: few; J gene: TRBJ1-2; V gene: TRBV7-9; CDR3 DNA: TGTGCCAGCAGCCGAGACAGGGCACCGCTCGATGGCTACACCTTC; CDR3 protein: CASSRDRAPLDGYTF
D gene: .; clone size: .; J gene: TRBJ2-2; V gene: TRBV19; CDR3 DNA: TGTGCCAGTAGTATACTCGGGGGGCCCGGGGAGCTGTTTTTT; CDR3 protein: CASSILGGPGELFF
D gene: TRBD1; clone size: few; J gene: TRBJ1-5; V gene: TRBV15; CDR3 DNA: TGTGCCACCAGCAGAGAGGACAGGAATCAGCCCCAGCATTTT; CDR3 protein: CATSREDRNQPQHF